This T cell receptor beta chain was retrieved from a study of cytomegalovirus exposure and HLA in healthy donors. The study's findings and limits: HLA alleles showed associations with 16,951 TCR beta sequences in a later analysis, at a 0.05 false discovery rate. A later look showed TCR association rates differing by HLA locus, highest for DRB1 and lowest for HLA-C. For most TCR sequences rarity was the rule, although some public TCRs occurred in many donors. A few chains tied to CMV proved CMV antigen-specific in vitro.

In the case of this clone: Its antigen remains unidentified.

It was with 60 Vbeta and 13 Jbeta primers that the PCR ran. Clones were read by immunoSEQ multiplex PCR, and TCRdb kept only the in-frame ones, dropping some. The table has around 130,000 clones, over 70% seen once. Deletions cut 1 base from V and 0 bases from J, with 7 bases between. This CDR3 is 16 amino acids long. Germline V gene sequence: CDR1 LGHNT, CDR2 FRNRAP. This TCR came from a woman in her sixties or seventies in good health and CMV-seropositive. Sequenced sample: PBMCs. This chain uses TRBV12-5 with TRBJ2-6; no reliable D call. DNA for the CDR3: TGTGCTAGTGGTTTGGACGCAGTCTCTGGGGCCAACGTCCTGACTTTC. This encodes CASGLDAVSGANVLTF. Filled out from reference TRBV12-5 and TRBJ2-6, the complete variable domain reads DARVTQTPRHKVTEMGQEVTMRCQPILGHNTVFWYRQTMMQGLELLAYFRNRAPLDDSGMPKDRFSAEMPDATLATLKIQPSEPRDSAVYFCASGLDAVSGANVLTFGAGSRLTVL.